One sample yielded the 25 T cell receptor beta chains listed below, sequenced in a study of T-cell reconstitution after alpha-beta-depleted transplantation in children. A TCRbeta library incorporating unique molecular identifiers was prepared. TCRdb called the PCR reads again in MiXCR, with one record for every CDR3 protein. Of about 110,000 distinct CDR3 sequences in the sample, around 6.4% were seen once. The input for sequencing was PBMCs, mostly from graft donor cells, taken 360 days after TCRalphabeta/CD19-depleted stem cell transplant. The receptors originated from a male patient under 10 years old who had a stem cell transplant for acute lymphoblastic leukemia, so the T cells may come from the graft donor.

This clonotype was observed many times. The chain joins TRBV7-9 to TRBJ2-3; no definite D call. The length of the CDR3 is 11 residues. Germline loops: CDR1 SEHNR, CDR2 FQNEAQ (reference sequence). V was clipped by 6 bases and J by 5 bases, with 6 bases between them. CDR3 loop: CASRKIDTQYF. Written as DNA, the CDR3 is TGTGCCAGCAGGAAAATAGATACGCAGTATTTT.

Many counts were recorded for this clonotype. The chain employs TRBV6-1 and TRBJ2-1; 8 nucleotides agree with TRBD2. The ends lost 7 bases at V and 8 bases at J; junction bases unmatched: 13. Germline CDR1 and CDR2: MNHNS and SASEGT. There are 15 residues in the CDR3. In nucleotides, the CDR3 is TGTGCCAGCAAAGCGGGAGCCCGATCTAGCCATGAGCAGTTCTTC. Translating gives CASKAGARSSHEQFF.

The rearrangement links TRBV5-4 to TRBJ2-3; D not resolved. Germline V gene data show CDR1 as SGHNT and CDR2 as YYREEE (reference sequence). The CDR3 runs 14 residues. V dropped 4 bases and J dropped 3 bases, with 12 bases sitting between them. CDR3 residues: CASSPDEATDTQYF. CDR3 DNA: TGTGCCAGCAGCCCCGACGAGGCTACAGATACGCAGTATTTT.

V is TRBV28 and J is TRBJ1-3, with 8 bases matching TRBD1. The V segment lost 6 bases and the J segment 2 bases; nucleotides outside the gene matches: 6. The germline V gene has CDR1 MDHEN and CDR2 SYDVKM. The CDR3 length is 15 residues. Here the CDR3 reads CASSWTGTPGNTIYF. CDR3 DNA sequence: TGTGCCAGCAGCTGGACAGGGACGCCTGGAAACACCATATATTTT.

This clonotype was picked up many times. V gene TRBV20-1 combines with J gene TRBJ2-5; D is possibly TRBD2 (6 bases). V was shortened by 0 bases and J by 8 bases, with 10 bases between the two germline ends. There are 12 residues in the CDR3. Germline V lookup: CDR1 DFQATT, CDR2 SNEGSKA (reference sequence). CDR3 amino acids: CSARDWRDTQYF. The CDR3 coding sequence is TGCAGTGCTAGAGATTGGAGGGATACCCAGTACTTC.

This chain connects TRBV11-2 to TRBJ2-7; D is perhaps TRBD1 (6 bases). The V and J ends lost 5 bases and 0 bases respectively, with 14 bases between them. Germline-derived CDR1 and CDR2 are SGHAT and FQNNGV. The CDR3 contains 15 residues. DNA of the CDR3: TGTGCCAGCAGCCAAGACAGGTTCAGCTCCTACGAGCAGTACTTC. Its protein is CASSQDRFSSYEQYF.

This clonotype was seen at least ten times. The chain joins TRBV21-1 to TRBJ1-6; TRBD1 is the table's D call and was not checked against the DNA. TRBV21-1 is given as a pseudogene. CDR3 length: 15 amino acids. CDR3 in amino acids: CASSQGVSYNSPLHF. In nucleotides, the CDR3 is TGTGCCAGCTCCCAGGGGGTGTCCTATAATTCACCCCTCCACTTT.

V is TRBV20-1 and J is TRBJ2-5; D might be TRBD2 (6 bases). V dropped 4 bases and J dropped 5 bases, with 17 bases sitting between them. Germline V CDR1 and CDR2: DFQATT, SNEGSKA (reference sequence). The CDR3 totals 14 residues. The CDR3 DNA is TGCAGTGCTACGGGCGGGGCAGGGACGGAGACCCAGTACTTC. Amino acid sequence: CSATGGAGTETQYF.

Ten or more counts support this clonotype. This chain links TRBV6-1 with TRBJ1-3; D is unresolved. The CDR3 contains 18 residues. V was pared by 6 bases and J by 0 bases, with 21 bases between. CDR1 and CDR2 from the germline V gene are MNHNS and SASEGT. This CDR3 is CASRGMGSGSLSGNTIYF. The CDR3 DNA follows: TGTGCCAGCAGAGGTATGGGGTCCGGATCGCTCTCTGGAAACACCATATATTTT.

Points on this clonotype: An end of the junction does not agree with germline; a read error may underlie this. The chain uses TRBV7-7 and TRBJ2-5; TRBD2 matches 15 bases. Germline CDR1 reads SSHAT; CDR2 reads FNYEAQ (reference sequence). This CDR3 region has 18 residues. The CDR3 reads CASSSWTSGRAFFETQYF. The CDR3 nucleotides are TGTGCTAGCAGCTCCTGGACTAGCGGGAGGGCTTTCTTCGAGACCCAGTACTTC.

This clonotype showed up just a few times. The rearrangement links TRBV27 to TRBJ1-2; D uncertain. Germline V gene sequence: CDR1 MNHEY, CDR2 SMNVEV (reference sequence). This CDR3 has 14 amino acids. Between the trimmed V and J ends, which lost 2 bases and 5 bases, there was a span of 12 bases. In DNA, the CDR3 is TGTGCCAGCAGTTTAAGCGCGGGCCCGTATGGCTACACCTTC. It encodes CASSLSAGPYGYTF.

This clonotype was observed many times. This chain connects TRBV28 to TRBJ2-1, with TRBD2 matching 9 bases. Looked up from germline, CDR1 is MDHEN and CDR2 is SYDVKM. This CDR3 comprises 17 residues. The junction had 11 bases not matched to a gene; V was cut back by 8 bases and J by 0 bases. CDR3 coding DNA: TGTGCCAGCCCCTGCCTAGCGGGACTTAGCTCCTACAATGAGCAGTTCTTC. This encodes CASPCLAGLSSYNEQFF.

This clonotype was seen many times. J is TRBJ2-7 and V is TRBV29-1, with D unresolved. The V gene's germline CDR1 is SQVTM and CDR2 ANQGSEA. Trimming took off 5 bases at V and 2 bases at J, with 10 bases between the two ends. This CDR3 has 12 amino acids. CDR3 DNA sequence: TGCAGCGTTTTATCACTTACCTACGAGCAGTACTTC. It codes for CSVLSLTYEQYF.

This clonotype was observed a few times. V and J are TRBV30 and TRBJ2-5; D not resolved. The germline V and J ends were trimmed by 1 base and 7 bases, with 4 bases remaining between them. Germline V gene lookup returns CDR1 GTSNPN and CDR2 SVGIG (reference sequence). The CDR3 has 10 amino acids. The CDR3 DNA reads as TGTGCCTGGAGTGGAGGGACCCAGTACTTC. It yields the protein CAWSGGTQYF.

Only a few counts were recorded for this clonotype. The chain recombines TRBV4-3 with TRBJ2-7, with 8 bases that match TRBD1. Germline values: CDR1 LGHNA, CDR2 YSLEER. V was clipped by 1 base and J by 6 bases; unmatched bases: 14. The CDR3 totals 17 residues. The CDR3, as DNA: TGCGCCAGCAGCCAAGCAAGGACAGGGAAGTTCAAAGGCGAGCAGTACTTC. It specifies CASSQARTGKFKGEQYF.

This clonotype was counted many times. The chain combines TRBV6-1 with TRBJ2-3, with D possibly TRBD1 on 5 matching bases. CDR3 length: 17 residues. Trimming left V 6 bases short and J 1 base short, with 20 bases between. From germline, CDR1 is MNHNS and CDR2 SASEGT. The CDR3 reads CASSRRTLRWGTDTQYF. DNA for the CDR3: TGTGCCAGCAGCCGTAGGACACTCCGTTGGGGCACAGATACGCAGTATTTT.

This clonotype was detected ten times or more. The gene calls are TRBV7-9 and TRBJ2-7, with D possibly being TRBD1 (7 bases). With 3 bases removed from V and 6 bases from J, the gap between germline ends came to 15 bases. The CDR3 consists of 14 residues. Germline CDR1 is SEHNR and CDR2 is FQNEAQ (reference sequence). CDR3 residues: CASSFTGGGLEQYF. The DNA for the CDR3 is TGTGCCAGCAGCTTCACAGGAGGGGGCCTCGAGCAGTACTTC.

This clonotype appeared many times. The rearrangement links TRBV20-1 to TRBJ2-3; D not resolved. The CDR3 totals 13 residues. The germline V gene encodes CDR1 DFQATT and CDR2 SNEGSKA (reference sequence). Trimming cost V 8 bases and J 0 bases, with 12 bases left between them. The CDR3 region is CSPESDSTDTQYF. The CDR3 nucleotides read TGCAGTCCCGAGTCTGACAGCACAGATACGCAGTATTTT.

This clonotype has ten or more counts. The chain has TRBV27 and TRBJ2-3, with D perhaps assigned TRBD1 or TRBD2 (5 bases each). The V gene's germline CDR1 is MNHEY and CDR2 SMNVEV (reference sequence). Trimming took 6 bases from V and 7 from J, leaving 23 bases between them. The length of the CDR3 is 16 residues. CDR3 coding DNA: TGTGCCAGCAGCTACTCATCGTGGGAGAGGGGAAATACGCAGTATTTT. Residues: CASSYSSWERGNTQYF.

This clonotype was observed at least ten times. V is TRBV12-5 and J is TRBJ2-1, with TRBD2 matching over 13 bases. With V trimmed by 5 bases and J by 5 bases, 3 bases remained unmatched. The CDR3 spans 15 residues. Germline assignment: CDR1 LGHNT and CDR2 FRNRAP. CDR3 nucleotides: TGTGCTAGTGGTATAGGACTAGCGGGGGACAATGAGCAGTTCTTC. It codes for CASGIGLAGDNEQFF.

In its sample, this clonotype was seen many times. This chain uses TRBV4-3 with TRBJ2-7; 9 nucleotides match TRBD2. V dropped 4 bases and J dropped 4; count of bases not matched to a gene: 8. CDR3 size: 15 residues. From germline, CDR1 is LGHNA and CDR2 YSLEER. CDR3: CASSLGRTSVYEQYF. Written as DNA, the CDR3 is TGCGCCAGCAGCCTCGGGAGGACTAGCGTATACGAGCAGTACTTC.

A few counts support this clonotype. The chain couples TRBV10-3 to TRBJ1-1; D gene ambiguous. Germline CDR1 ENHRY, CDR2 SYGVKD. The V end was cut by 2 bases, the J end by 4 bases, with 8 bases between. There are 13 residues in the CDR3. CDR3 in DNA: TGTGCCATCAGTGAGAAGGGCGGCACTGAAGCTTTCTTT. Protein: CAISEKGGTEAFF.

The J gene is TRBJ2-7, the V gene TRBV19; a possible D gene is TRBD1 (6 bases). Germline CDR1 is LNHDA and CDR2 is SQIVND (reference sequence). V was cut by 4 bases and J by 3 bases, with 13 bases left in between. The CDR3 is made up of 14 amino acids. The CDR3 spells CASSRGDTYYEQYF. CDR3 bases: TGTGCCAGTAGTAGAGGGGACACATACTACGAGCAGTACTTC.

This clonotype has a count of ten or more. This sequence joins TRBV6-5 and TRBJ1-6, with 10 positions matching TRBD1. Per the germline V gene, CDR1 is MNHEY and CDR2 is SVGAGI. V lost 10 bases and J lost 4; bases outside the gene matches: 4. This CDR3 contains 14 residues. The CDR3: CAISDRGYNSPLHF. The DNA of the CDR3 is TGTGCCATTTCGGACAGGGGGTATAATTCACCCCTCCACTTT.

This clonotype was observed many times. The CDR3 reads CASSETTPRWYEQFF. The CDR3, as DNA: TGTGCCAGCAGTGAGACGACTCCTAGATGGTATGAGCAGTTCTTC. V and J are TRBV2 and TRBJ2-1; D is unresolved. Germline V lookup: CDR1 SNHLY, CDR2 FYNNEI. V was pared by 3 bases and J by 8 bases, with 17 bases between. The CDR3 runs 15 residues.